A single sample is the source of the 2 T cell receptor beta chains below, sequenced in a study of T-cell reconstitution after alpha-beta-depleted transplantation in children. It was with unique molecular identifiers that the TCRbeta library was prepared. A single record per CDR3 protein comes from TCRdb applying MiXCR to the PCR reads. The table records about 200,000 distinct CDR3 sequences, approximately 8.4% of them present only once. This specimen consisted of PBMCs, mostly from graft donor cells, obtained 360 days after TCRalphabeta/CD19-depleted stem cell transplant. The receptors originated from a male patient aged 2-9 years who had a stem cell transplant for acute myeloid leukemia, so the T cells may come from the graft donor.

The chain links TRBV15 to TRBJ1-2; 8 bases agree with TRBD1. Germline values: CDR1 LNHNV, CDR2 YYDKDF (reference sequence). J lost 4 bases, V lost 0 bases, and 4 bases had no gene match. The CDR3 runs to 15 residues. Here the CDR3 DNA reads TGTGCCACCAGCAGAGACCCGGGGACAGGCTATGGCTACACCTTC. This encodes CATSRDPGTGYGYTF.

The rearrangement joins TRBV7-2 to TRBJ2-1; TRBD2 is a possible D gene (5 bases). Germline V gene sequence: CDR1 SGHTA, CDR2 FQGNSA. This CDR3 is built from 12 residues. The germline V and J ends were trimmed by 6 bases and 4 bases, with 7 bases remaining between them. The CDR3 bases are TGTGCCAGCAGTCAGCGGTACAATGAGCAGTTCTTC. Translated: CASSQRYNEQFF.